This passage covers 5 T cell receptor beta chains from one sample sequenced in a study of T cells expressing NK-cell markers. TCRdb re-analyzed the 5' RACE reads; it lists each CDR3 protein once, without DNA. This sample's clone table lists 400,000 to 450,000 distinct CDR3 sequences. Sequencing was carried out using blood T cells: a sorted CD56 or NKG2C T cell subset, CD4+ or CD8+ T cells, or bulk PBMC T cells (not recorded which). The source is a woman between 18 and 70 years old in good health.

The V call is TRBV12-3 or TRBV12-4, the J call TRBJ1-2. The CDR3 loop spans 15 amino acids. CDR3 residues: CASSLARRQFYGYTF.

The V gene is TRBV20-1, the J gene TRBJ2-2; the TCRdb call, TRBD1, lacks DNA for checking. Per the germline V gene, CDR1 is DFQATT and CDR2 is SNEGSKA (reference sequence). This CDR3 has 14 amino acids. CDR3 region: CSASRAAQTGELFF.

J is TRBJ2-2 and V is TRBV12-3 or TRBV12-4; TCRdb's D call, TRBD2, is unchecked because there is no DNA. This CDR3 region has 14 residues. This CDR3 reads CASSWGLHTGELFF.

V usage is TRBV10-3 and J usage is TRBJ2-1; checking the TCRdb D call of TRBD2 is not possible without DNA. This CDR3 is built from 16 residues. In germline, CDR1 is ENHRY, CDR2 SYGVKD. The CDR3 reads CAISDQTSGRYNEQFF.

This rearrangement joins TRBV20-1 to TRBJ2-3; TCRdb reports TRBD1, a call that lacks DNA to check it against. The CDR3 spans 13 residues. CDR1 DFQATT and CDR2 SNEGSKA come from the germline V gene (reference sequence). CDR3 amino acids: CSARGGSMDTQYF.